This TCR beta chain was documented in a study of cytomegalovirus exposure and HLA in healthy donors. For the study at large: Approximately 180 million T cells yielded 100 million to 130 million unique TCR beta sequences, as an earlier analysis found. Study-wide results and caveats: As was reported, the classifier diagnosed cytomegalovirus status with high specificity and sensitivity. Most TCR sequences were uncommon, yet certain public TCRs appeared in many donors.

The CDR3 loop spans 14 amino acids. The V segment lost 4 bases and the J segment 9 bases; nucleotides outside the gene matches: 9. In germline, CDR1 is WSHSY, CDR2 SAAADI. Regarding this clone: The antigen is undetermined.

The PCR had 60 Vbeta and 13 Jbeta primers. The protocol was immunoSEQ multiplex PCR, while the TCRdb copy is restricted to in-frame clones and leaves out a portion. The table shows 90,000 to 120,000 clones, with more than 75% occurring only once. The donors, nominally healthy at sampling, likely had unrecorded immune exposures. This clonotype was sampled from a man aged 30 to 39 in good health and CMV-seropositive. The sample consisted of PBMCs. The chain recombines TRBV10-2 with TRBJ1-5; TRBD1 agrees at 7 bases. The CDR3 loop reads CASSARRGLWPQHF. In nucleotides, the CDR3 is TGCGCCAGCAGTGCTAGGAGGGGGCTATGGCCCCAGCATTTT.